One T cell receptor beta chain is described in this entry. Losses at the gene ends were 6 bases for V and 4 bases for J; bases not matched to a gene: 7. Germline values: CDR1 LNHDA, CDR2 SQIVND (reference sequence). The CDR3 contains 15 residues. The source of the sample is a study of blood T cell repertoires in COVID-19. Study summary: Nucleic acid was either cDNA or gDNA, and it came from T cells, B-cell-depleted T cells, or PBMCs.

TCRdb's table, derived via immunoSEQ multiplex PCR, lists solely in-frame clones and lacks some. The table includes fewer than 95,000 clones, roughly nine tenths detected once. V usage is TRBV19 and J usage is TRBJ2-3; 10 bases match TRBD2. This receptor was taken from a man aged 50 to 60 with acute or convalescent COVID-19. Sequencing was carried out using peripheral blood. CDR3 protein: CASSKVAGGPDTQYF. CDR3 nucleotide sequence: TGTGCCAGTAGCAAAGTAGCGGGGGGCCCAGATACGCAGTATTTT.